This TCR beta chain stems from a study of regulatory T cells in long-lasting Graves disease. Study observations and caveats: Thyroid tissue went unstudied; only peripheral blood was examined. Authors noted too few samples as a limitation.

Arm-PCR with iRepertoire HTBI primers amplified the CDR3 regions for these TCR beta libraries. TCRdb used MiXCR to reprocess the multiplex PCR reads, holding one entry per CDR3 protein. There are some 420,000 distinct CDR3 sequences in the sample; roughly 22% occur only once, and about an eighth lies in the top ten. The time point: persistent/refractory GD, antithyroid drugs over 5 years with positive TRAb. There was RNA extracted from PBMCs, and the TCR library was made from it. V lost 4 bases, J lost 4 bases, and 7 bases stayed unmatched. There are 15 residues in the CDR3. Per germline, CDR1 SGHRS and CDR2 YFSETQ. As to this clonotype: The antigen is not known.

V usage is TRBV5-1 and J usage is TRBJ1-2; 10 nucleotides align to TRBD1. Sequenced here: peripheral blood mononuclear cells (PBMCs), sampled when the disease was refractory, from a patient treated with antithyroid drugs. The clonotype originates from a female donor with Graves disease. The CDR3 DNA reads TGCGCCAGCAGCCTGGGACAGGGGCTGGGCTATGGCTACACCTTC. Protein product: CASSLGQGLGYGYTF.